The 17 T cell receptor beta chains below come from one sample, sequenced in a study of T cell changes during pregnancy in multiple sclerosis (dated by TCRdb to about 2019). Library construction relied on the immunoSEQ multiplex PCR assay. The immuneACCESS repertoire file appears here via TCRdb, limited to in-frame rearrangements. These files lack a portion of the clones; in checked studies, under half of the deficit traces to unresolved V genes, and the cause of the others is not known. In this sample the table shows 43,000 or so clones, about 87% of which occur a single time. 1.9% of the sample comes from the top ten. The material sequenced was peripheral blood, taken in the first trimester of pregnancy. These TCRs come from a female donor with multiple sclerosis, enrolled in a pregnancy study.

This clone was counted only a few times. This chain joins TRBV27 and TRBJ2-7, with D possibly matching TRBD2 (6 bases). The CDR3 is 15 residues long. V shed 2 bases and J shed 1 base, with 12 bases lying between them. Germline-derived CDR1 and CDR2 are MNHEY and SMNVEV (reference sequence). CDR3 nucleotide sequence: TGTGCCAGCAGTTTACGAGCAGGGAGGTCCTACGAGCAGTACTTC. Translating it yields CASSLRAGRSYEQYF.

CDR3 nucleotide sequence: TGTGCCAGCAGTTACTCCGTTGCTATTTCTAATTCACCCCTCCACTTT. Its protein product is CASSYSVAISNSPLHF. This chain joins TRBV6-5 and TRBJ1-6, with D uncertain. V lost 0 bases to trimming and J lost 6 bases, with 12 bases between them. This CDR3 has 16 residues. Germline V CDR1 and CDR2: MNHEY, SVGAGI.

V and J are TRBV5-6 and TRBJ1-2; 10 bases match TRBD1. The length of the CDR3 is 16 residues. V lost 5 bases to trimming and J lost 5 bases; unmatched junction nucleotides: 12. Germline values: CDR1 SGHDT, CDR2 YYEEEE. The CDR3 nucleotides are TGTGCCAGCAGTTTTGGACAGGGGGAGGTATTGTATGGCTACACCTTC. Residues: CASSFGQGEVLYGYTF.

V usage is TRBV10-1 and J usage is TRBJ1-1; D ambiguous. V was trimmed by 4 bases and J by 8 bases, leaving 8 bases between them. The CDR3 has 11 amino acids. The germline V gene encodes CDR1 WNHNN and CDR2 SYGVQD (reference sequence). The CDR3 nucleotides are TGCGCCAGCAGTGTGCAGGCAGAAGCTTTCTTT. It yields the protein CASSVQAEAFF.

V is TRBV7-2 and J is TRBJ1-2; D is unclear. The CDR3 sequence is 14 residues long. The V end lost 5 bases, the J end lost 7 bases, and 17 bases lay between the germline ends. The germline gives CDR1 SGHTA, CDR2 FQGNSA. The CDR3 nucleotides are TGTGCCAGCAGCCAGACAAACCCACCTGGTGGCTACACCTTC. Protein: CASSQTNPPGGYTF.

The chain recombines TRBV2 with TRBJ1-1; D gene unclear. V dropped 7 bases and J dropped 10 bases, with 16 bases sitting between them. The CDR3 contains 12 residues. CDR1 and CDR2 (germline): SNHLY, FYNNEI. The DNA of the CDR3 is TGTGCCAGCACGCGGATCCCGGGTGGAGCTTTCTTT. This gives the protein CASTRIPGGAFF.

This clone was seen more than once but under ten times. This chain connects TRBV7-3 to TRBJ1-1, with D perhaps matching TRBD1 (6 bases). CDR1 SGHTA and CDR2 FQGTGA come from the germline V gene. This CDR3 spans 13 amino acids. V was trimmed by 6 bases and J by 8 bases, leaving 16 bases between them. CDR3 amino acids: CASRLDRRGEAFF. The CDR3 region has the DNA TGTGCCAGCAGATTGGACAGAAGGGGCGAAGCTTTCTTT. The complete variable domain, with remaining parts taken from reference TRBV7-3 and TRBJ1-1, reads GAGVSQTPSNKVTEKGKYVELRCDPISGHTALYWYRQSLGQGPEFLIYFQGTGAADDSGLPNDRFFAVRPEGSVSTLKIQRTERGDSAVYLCASRLDRRGEAFFGQGTRLTVV.

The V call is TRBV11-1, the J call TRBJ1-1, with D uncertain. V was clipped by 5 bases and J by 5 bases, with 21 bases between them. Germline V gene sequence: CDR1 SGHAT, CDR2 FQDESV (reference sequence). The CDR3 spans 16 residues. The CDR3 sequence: CASSLGARDKRTEAFF. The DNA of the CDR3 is TGTGCCAGCAGCCTCGGCGCACGAGACAAGCGGACTGAAGCTTTCTTT. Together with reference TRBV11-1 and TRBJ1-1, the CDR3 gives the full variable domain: EAEVAQSPRYKITEKSQAVAFWCDPISGHATLYWYRQILGQGPELLVQFQDESVVDDSQLPKDRFSAERLKGVDSTLKIQPAELGDSAMYLCASSLGARDKRTEAFFGQGTRLTVV.

DNA of the CDR3: TGCAGCGTTGAGCCGGGACAGGAAGAGACCCAGTACTTC. This translates into CSVEPGQEETQYF. The chain combines TRBV29-1 with TRBJ2-5; 8 bases agree with TRBD1. V was pared by 3 bases and J by 3 bases, with 3 bases of the junction left unmatched. The CDR3 sequence is 13 residues long. Per the germline V gene, CDR1 is SQVTM and CDR2 is ANQGSEA.

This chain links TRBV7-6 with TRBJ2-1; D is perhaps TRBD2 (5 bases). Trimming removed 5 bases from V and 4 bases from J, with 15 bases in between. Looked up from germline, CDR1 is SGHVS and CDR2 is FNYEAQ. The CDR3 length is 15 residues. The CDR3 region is CASSQNSGGYNEQFF. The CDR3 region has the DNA TGTGCCAGCAGCCAAAACTCAGGAGGATACAATGAGCAGTTCTTC.

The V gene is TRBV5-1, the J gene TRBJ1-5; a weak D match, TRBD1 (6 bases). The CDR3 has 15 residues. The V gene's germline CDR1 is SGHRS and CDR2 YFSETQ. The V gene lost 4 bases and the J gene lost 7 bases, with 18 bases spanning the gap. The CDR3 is CASSPSTGLGQPQHF. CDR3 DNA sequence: TGCGCCAGCAGCCCCTCAACAGGGTTAGGGCAGCCCCAGCATTTT.

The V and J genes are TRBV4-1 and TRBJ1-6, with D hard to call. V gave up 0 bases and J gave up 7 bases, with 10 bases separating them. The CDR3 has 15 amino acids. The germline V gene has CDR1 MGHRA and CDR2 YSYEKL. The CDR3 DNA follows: TGCGCCAGCAGCCAAGATGGAGTCAGAAATTCACCCCTCCACTTT. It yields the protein CASSQDGVRNSPLHF.

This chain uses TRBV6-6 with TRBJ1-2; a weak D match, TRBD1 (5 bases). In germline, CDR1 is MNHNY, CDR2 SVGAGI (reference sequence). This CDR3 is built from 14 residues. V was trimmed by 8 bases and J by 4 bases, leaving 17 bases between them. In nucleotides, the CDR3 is TGTGCCAGCTCGGAGACAGTCACAATCTATGGCTACACCTTC. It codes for CASSETVTIYGYTF.

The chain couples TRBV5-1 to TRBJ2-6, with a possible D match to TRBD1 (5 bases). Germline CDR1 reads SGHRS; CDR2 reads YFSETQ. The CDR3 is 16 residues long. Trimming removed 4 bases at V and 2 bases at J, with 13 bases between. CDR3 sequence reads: CASSPGWGAGANVLTF. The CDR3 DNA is TGCGCCAGCAGCCCAGGGTGGGGCGCTGGGGCCAACGTCCTGACTTTC.

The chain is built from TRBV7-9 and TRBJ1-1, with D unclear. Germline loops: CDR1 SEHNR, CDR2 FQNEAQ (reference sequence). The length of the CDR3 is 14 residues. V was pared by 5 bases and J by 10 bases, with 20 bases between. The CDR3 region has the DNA TGTGCCAGCAGCAGATCCCTGGACTCCCGGGGAGCTTTCTTT. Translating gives CASSRSLDSRGAFF. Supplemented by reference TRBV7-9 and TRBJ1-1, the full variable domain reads DTGVSQNPRHKITKRGQNVTFRCDPISEHNRLYWYRQTLGQGPEFLTYFQNEAQLEKSRLLSDRFSAERPKGSFSTLEIQRTEQGDSAMYLCASSRSLDSRGAFFGQGTRLTVV.

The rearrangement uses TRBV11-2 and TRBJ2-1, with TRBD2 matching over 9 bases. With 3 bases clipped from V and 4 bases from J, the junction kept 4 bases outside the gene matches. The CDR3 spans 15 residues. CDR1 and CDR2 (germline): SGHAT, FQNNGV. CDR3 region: CASSFLAGTYNEQFF. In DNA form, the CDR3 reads TGTGCCAGCAGCTTCCTAGCGGGGACTTACAATGAGCAGTTCTTC. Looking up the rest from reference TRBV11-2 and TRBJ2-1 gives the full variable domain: EAGVAQSPRYKIIEKRQSVAFWCNPISGHATLYWYQQILGQGPKLLIQFQNNGVVDDSQLPKDRFSAERLKGVDSTLKIQPAKLEDSAVYLCASSFLAGTYNEQFFGPGTRLTVL.

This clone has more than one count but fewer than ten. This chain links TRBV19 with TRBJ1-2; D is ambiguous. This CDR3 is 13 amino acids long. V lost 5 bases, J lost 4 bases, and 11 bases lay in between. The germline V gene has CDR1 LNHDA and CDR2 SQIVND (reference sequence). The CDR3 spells CASSPTPFYGYTF. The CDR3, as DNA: TGTGCCAGTAGTCCCACACCGTTCTATGGCTACACCTTC.